This is a list of T cell receptor beta chains from one sample in a study of cytomegalovirus exposure and HLA in healthy donors. This table comes from immunoSEQ multiplex PCR, and its TCRdb copy is limited to in-frame clones, with some not included. The table lists around 230,000 clones, around 80% of them singletons. Sequencing was done on a sample of PBMCs. These receptor sequences come from a boy between 10 and 17 years old in good health and CMV-seronegative. Each CDR3 is given with its conserved first and last residue. A D gene is named only where the DNA matches it firmly. Clone size is given for some rows only: seen once, a few or many times, or a class if the clone is expanded.

D	size	V	length	J	DNA	CDR3
-	-	TRBV20-1	11	TRBJ1-1	TGCAGTGCTAGAGTCGACACTGAAGCTTTCTTT	CSARVDTEAFF
-	-	TRBV6-5	15	TRBJ1-2	TGTGCCAGCAGTTATAGGCAGGGAAGGGGCTATGGCTACACCTTC	CASSYRQGRGYGYTF
-	-	TRBV11-3	13	TRBJ1-2	TGTGCCAGCAGCTTGGGGGGATCCTATGGCTACACCTTC	CASSLGGSYGYTF
-	-	TRBV30	12	TRBJ1-5	TGTGCCTGGAGTCGGGGCAATCAGCCCCAGCATTTT	CAWSRGNQPQHF
-	-	TRBV11-3	15	TRBJ1-2	TGTGCCAGCAGCTCGCCACGCAGCGCCCCAAAATACGCGAACTTC	CASSSPRSAPKYANF
-	-	TRBV29-1	11	TRBJ1-2	TGCAGCGTTGACGCTAACTATGGCTACACCTTC	CSVDANYGYTF
-	-	TRBV25-1	14	TRBJ1-2	TGTGCCAGCAGTGACGGGGGTCACCACTATGGCTACACCTTC	CASSDGGHHYGYTF
-	-	TRBV2	14	TRBJ2-7	TGTGCCAGCAGTTTTGGTAGCGGCGAATACGAGCAGTACTTC	CASSFGSGEYEQYF
TRBD2	few	TRBV5-1	17	TRBJ2-3	TGCGCCAGCAGCGAAACCTCTAGCGGGGGGGACACAGATACGCAGTATTTT	CASSETSSGGDTDTQYF
TRBD1	once	TRBV6-6	16	TRBJ1-2	TGTGCCAGCAGTTCCACCCCGACAGGGGGCAGTAGTGGCTACACCTTC	CASSSTPTGGSSGYTF
-	-	TRBV15	14	TRBJ2-7	TGTGCCACCAGCACTGTCCCCGGGAACTACGAGCAGTACTTC	CATSTVPGNYEQYF
-	-	TRBV2	17	TRBJ1-6	TGTGCCAGCAGTGGGCCAGGTCAAAGCTCCTATAATTCACCCCTCCACTTT	CASSGPGQSSYNSPLHF
-	-	TRBV13	14	TRBJ2-3	TGTGCCAGCAGCCGTACCCTAGGTACAGATACGCAGTATTTT	CASSRTLGTDTQYF
TRBD2	-	TRBV5-6	19	TRBJ2-3	TGTGCCAGCAGCTTGGGCCTAGCGGGGGGGCCCCTGGGCACAGATACGCAGTATTTT	CASSLGLAGGPLGTDTQYF
-	-	TRBV6-5	13	TRBJ2-7	TGTGCCAGCAGTTACCTCCTAGGATACGAGCAGTACTTC	CASSYLLGYEQYF
TRBD1	-	TRBV30	15	TRBJ1-1	TGTGCCTGGAGTCTCCCGGACAGGTGGAACACTGAAGCTTTCTTT	CAWSLPDRWNTEAFF
-	-	TRBV5-1	14	TRBJ1-2	TGCGCCAGCAGCCCCGAGCCAGGGGTCTATGGCTACACCTTC	CASSPEPGVYGYTF
-	-	TRBV5-4	15	TRBJ2-7	TGTGCCAGCAGCCCAGGGGGGCGGGATGGGGTCGAGCAGTACTTC	CASSPGGRDGVEQYF
-	-	TRBV6-6	14	TRBJ2-5	TGTGCCAGCAGCCTGACAGCCTCCCAAGAGACCCAGTACTTC	CASSLTASQETQYF
-	-	TRBV5-4	14	TRBJ1-1	TGTGCCAGCAGGTCCTCGGGATTGAACACTGAAGCTTTCTTT	CASRSSGLNTEAFF
-	-	TRBV7-9	18	TRBJ1-2	TGTGCCAGCAGCTTAAACCCCACCTCGATGACGGGGAACTATGGCTACACCTTC	CASSLNPTSMTGNYGYTF
-	-	TRBV27	15	TRBJ2-5	TGTGCCAGCAGTTTAGTTTGGGCAGCCGAAGAGACCCAGTACTTC	CASSLVWAAEETQYF
-	-	TRBV6-5	13	TRBJ1-5	TGTGCCAGCAGCCCCGGAGGCAATCAGCCCCAGCATTTT	CASSPGGNQPQHF
-	-	TRBV2	15	TRBJ2-5	TGTGCCAACAGTGAAATGCGGCAGGGCCGTGAGACCCAGTACTTC	CANSEMRQGRETQYF
TRBD2	few	TRBV9	16	TRBJ2-3	TGTGCCAGCAGCGTTTTAGCGGGAGGGGGAACAGATACGCAGTATTTT	CASSVLAGGGTDTQYF
-	-	TRBV29-1	16	TRBJ1-1	TGCAGCGTTGCCTGGCGGGAACTCGGAACTGGGACTGAAGCTTTCTTT	CSVAWRELGTGTEAFF
-	-	TRBV11-3	13	TRBJ2-7	TGTGCCAGCAGCTTAGAGCTAAACTACGAGCAGTACTTC	CASSLELNYEQYF
-	-	TRBV5-1	14	TRBJ1-1	TGCGCCAGCAGCTTCGCAGGGGCGAACACTGAAGCTTTCTTT	CASSFAGANTEAFF
-	-	TRBV19	12	TRBJ1-2	TGTGCCAGTAGTGCCCGGACGGGACACTACACCTTC	CASSARTGHYTF
-	-	TRBV11-2	15	TRBJ2-7	TGTGCCAGCAGCTTAGATCTTTCAGGATCCTACGAGCAGTACTTC	CASSLDLSGSYEQYF
TRBD1	-	TRBV5-1	16	TRBJ1-1	TGCGCCAGCAGCTTGGGGCAGGGGGCCCTTAACACTGAAGCTTTCTTT	CASSLGQGALNTEAFF
-	-	TRBV6-6	15	TRBJ1-2	TGTGCCAGCACAAAAGAACCGGGACTTAGCCATGGCTACACCTTC	CASTKEPGLSHGYTF
TRBD1	-	TRBV6-5	14	TRBJ2-7	TGTGCCGGCTCGGACAGGCGCAACTCCTACGAGCAGTACTTC	CAGSDRRNSYEQYF
-	once	TRBV11-3	14	TRBJ2-7	TGTGCCAGCAGCCTCCACGAGGGGGGGGACGAGCAGTACTTC	CASSLHEGGDEQYF
-	-	TRBV6-5	13	TRBJ1-5	TGTGCCAGCAGTCTTCAGGGTAATCAGCCCCAGCATTTT	CASSLQGNQPQHF
TRBD2	-	TRBV4-1	20	TRBJ2-3	TGCGCCAGCAGCCAGCCATACGGGACTAGCGGGGGGGCCCGGACAGATACGCAGTATTTT	CASSQPYGTSGGARTDTQYF
TRBD1	-	TRBV7-8	15	TRBJ2-2	TGTGCCAGCAGCAAGGGGGCGGCGGACACCGGGGAGCTGTTTTTT	CASSKGAADTGELFF
TRBD2	-	TRBV29-1	15	TRBJ2-1	TGCAGCGTTACCAATAGCGGGGCCGTCTACAATGAGCAGTTCTTC	CSVTNSGAVYNEQFF
-	-	TRBV7-2	15	TRBJ2-7	TGTGCCAGCAGCTTAGGGACAGCCTCCCTATACGAGCAGTACTTC	CASSLGTASLYEQYF
-	-	TRBV25-1	12	TRBJ2-7	TGTGCCAGCAGTGAATCGCGTTACGAGCAGTACTTC	CASSESRYEQYF